The source of this TCR beta chain is a study of cytomegalovirus exposure and HLA in healthy donors. Broader study findings: Analyses of presence and absence presupposed an approximately uniform sequencing depth across donors. Links to common viral pathogens appeared, in a later analysis, for several of the most significant clusters. Being productive about 87% or about 30% of the time was typical of most TCR beta V segments in an earlier analysis. An observed cluster of highly shared sequence variants was recorded as a likely sequencing artifact.

Concerning this clone itself: Its antigen is still unknown.

Losses at the gene ends were 2 bases for V and 6 bases for J; bases not matched to a gene: 2. This CDR3 region has 14 residues. Germline CDR1 and CDR2: SGHNT and YYREEE (reference sequence). The primer mix had 60 Vbeta and 13 Jbeta primers. Using immunoSEQ multiplex PCR, the repertoire was profiled, and TCRdb retains in-frame clones only, with some absent. The repertoire includes 60,000 to 70,000 clones, around 80% of them detected once, and approximately 4.2% sits in the top ten. The clonotype originates from a woman aged 30 to 39 in good health and CMV-seronegative. The chain recombines TRBV5-4 with TRBJ1-6; 7 positions agree with TRBD1. The sequenced sample was PBMCs. As DNA, the CDR3 is TGTGCCAGCAGCTTCCAGGGGGGTAATTCACCCCTCCACTTT. Residues: CASSFQGGNSPLHF. Filled out from reference TRBV5-4 and TRBJ1-6, the complete variable domain reads ETGVTQSPTHLIKTRGQQVTLRCSSQSGHNTVSWYQQALGQGPQFIFQYYREEENGRGNFPPRFSGLQFPNYSSELNVNALELDDSALYLCASSFQGGNSPLHFGNGTRLTVT.